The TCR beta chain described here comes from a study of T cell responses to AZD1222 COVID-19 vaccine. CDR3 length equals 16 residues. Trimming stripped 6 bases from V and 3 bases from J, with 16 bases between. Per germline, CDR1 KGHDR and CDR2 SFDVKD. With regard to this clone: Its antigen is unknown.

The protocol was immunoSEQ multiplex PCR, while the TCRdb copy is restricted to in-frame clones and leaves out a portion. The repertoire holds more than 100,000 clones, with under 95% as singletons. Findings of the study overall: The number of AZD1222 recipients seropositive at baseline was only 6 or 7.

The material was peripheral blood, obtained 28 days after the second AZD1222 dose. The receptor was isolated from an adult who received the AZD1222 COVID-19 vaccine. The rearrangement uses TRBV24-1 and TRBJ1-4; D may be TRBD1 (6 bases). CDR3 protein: CATSFSPGVPNEKLFF. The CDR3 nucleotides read TGTGCCACCAGTTTTTCCCCAGGGGTACCTAATGAAAAACTGTTTTTT.